This T cell receptor beta chain appears in the sequencing data of a study of blood T cells in healthy people across ages. Turning to this clonotype: Its antigen remains unknown.

Next came a second PCR, run for about 6 to 12 cycles, which used a sample-barcoded 5' primer along with a J-beta primer mix. TCRdb independently ran MiXCR on the 5' RACE reads; one entry per CDR3 protein. Of over 1,500,000 distinct CDR3 sequences listed, about 50% were seen once; the top ten hold over 2%. The draw of peripheral blood yielded around 9.6 milliliters from each donor. Total RNA extraction produced at least 5 micrograms (per sample) for the study. Findings and caveats of the study: Because sorting was not performed, PBMCs prevented conclusive naive versus antigen-experienced comparison. Diversity estimates from one million T cells were considered underestimates.

V shed 5 bases and J shed 5 bases, with 10 bases lying between them. Germline V gives CDR1 MDHEN, CDR2 SYDVKM. CDR3 length: 14 residues. The material sequenced was blood. The sequence derives from a woman aged 40 to 50 in good health. The chain joins TRBV28 to TRBJ1-6; no firm D call. CDR3: CASSVGRNNSPLHF. CDR3 DNA sequence: TGTGCCAGCAGTGTAGGACGGAATAATTCACCCCTCCACTTT.